The 31 T cell receptor beta chains below were found in one sample sequenced in a study of blood T cell repertoires in COVID-19. Data came from immunoSEQ multiplex PCR; TCRdb stores just in-frame clones and leaves some out. The sample shows some 96,000 clones, about nine tenths of them seen only once. The sequencing sample was made of peripheral blood. The receptor source for this set is a middle-aged man with active COVID-19.

The CDR3 reads CASSRDRPPTDTQYF. The CDR3 DNA follows: TGTGCCAGCAGCCGCGACAGGCCCCCCACAGATACGCAGTATTTT. The chain carries TRBV14 and TRBJ2-3, with D possibly being TRBD1 (6 bases). The CDR3 is 15 amino acids. V was shortened by 4 bases and J by 2 bases, with 13 bases between the two germline ends. Per germline, CDR1 SGHDN and CDR2 FVKESK.

V usage is TRBV19 and J usage is TRBJ2-1, with 15 bases fitting TRBD2. There are 16 residues in the CDR3. Losses at the gene ends were 5 bases for V and 9 bases for J; bases not matched to a gene: 8. Germline CDR1 reads LNHDA; CDR2 reads SQIVND (reference sequence). The CDR3, as DNA: TGTGCCAGTAGTTCTGGACTAGCGGGGGGGCCCGGTGAGCAGTTCTTC. Its protein is CASSSGLAGGPGEQFF.

This clone was detected only once. The J gene is TRBJ2-1, the V gene TRBV4-2; D may be TRBD2 (6 bases). Trimming shortened V by 0 bases and J by 7 bases, and 16 bases separated the two germline ends. There are 16 residues in the CDR3. Germline V gene sequence: CDR1 LGHNA, CDR2 YNFKEQ. CDR3 sequence (DNA): TGTGCCAGCAGCCAAGATGTGACTAGAGGGGTAAATGAGCAGTTCTTC. Protein sequence: CASSQDVTRGVNEQFF.

Of note for this clone: Other DNA sequences in the sample encode the same CDR3. The genes are TRBV12-3 or TRBV12-4 and TRBJ2-2, with D hard to call. Trimming stripped 4 bases from V and 5 bases from J, with 5 bases between. The CDR3 sequence is 12 residues long. CDR3 residues: CASSYQTGELFF. The CDR3 DNA sequence: TGTGCCAGCAGTTATCAAACCGGGGAGCTGTTTTTT.

The gene calls are TRBV6-5 and TRBJ1-6, with TRBD1 identical over 9 bases. The V segment lost 6 bases and the J segment 10 bases; nucleotides outside the gene matches: 10. CDR3 length: 15 residues. Germline V gives CDR1 MNHEY, CDR2 SVGAGI. The CDR3 sequence is CASRDSGTGQSPLHF. DNA for the CDR3: TGTGCCAGCAGGGATTCCGGGACAGGGCAATCACCCCTCCACTTT.

The chain employs TRBV19 and TRBJ1-4; D may be TRBD1 (6 bases). The CDR3 runs 17 residues. CDR1 LNHDA and CDR2 SQIVND come from the germline V gene (reference sequence). The V gene lost 6 bases and the J gene lost 3 bases, with 20 bases spanning the gap. In DNA, the CDR3 is TGTGCCAGTAGAGCCCAAGGCCCACAGGGATCTAATGAAAAACTGTTTTTT. It yields the protein CASRAQGPQGSNEKLFF.

The genes are TRBV18 and TRBJ2-2; D may be TRBD1 (5 bases). V dropped 0 bases and J dropped 1 base, with 12 bases sitting between them. In germline, CDR1 is KGHSH, CDR2 LQKENI. The CDR3 loop spans 17 amino acids. The CDR3 sequence: CASSPPQGIGNTGELFF. The CDR3 DNA follows: TGTGCCAGCTCACCACCGCAGGGAATAGGGAACACCGGGGAGCTGTTTTTT.

The J gene is TRBJ1-2, the V gene TRBV28; D gene uncertain. V was shortened by 2 bases and J by 4 bases, with 17 bases between the two germline ends. In germline, CDR1 is MDHEN, CDR2 SYDVKM. There are 16 residues in the CDR3. CDR3 coding DNA: TGTGCCAGCAGTTTACTAGCGAGGGCTGGGATCTATGGCTACACCTTC. Protein: CASSLLARAGIYGYTF.

The chain links TRBV3-1 (or the pseudogene TRBV3-2) to TRBJ1-2; D might be TRBD1 (5 bases). This CDR3 has 15 residues. Germline V lookup: CDR1 LGHDT, CDR2 YNNKEL (reference sequence). Trimming cost V 0 bases and J 4 bases, with 12 bases left between them. The CDR3 protein is CASSQETRQTYGYTF. The CDR3 DNA reads TGTGCCAGCAGCCAAGAAACAAGACAGACCTATGGCTACACCTTC.

The gene calls are TRBV6-5 and TRBJ1-1, with D maybe TRBD1 (6 bases). There are 15 residues in the CDR3. Per germline, CDR1 MNHEY and CDR2 SVGAGI. V shed 3 bases and J shed 1 base, with 12 bases lying between them. CDR3 region: CASSYGGGGNTEAFF. CDR3 DNA sequence: TGTGCCAGCAGTTATGGGGGGGGCGGGAACACTGAAGCTTTCTTT.

The rearrangement joins TRBV12-5 to TRBJ2-5; TRBD2 matches at 7 bases. The germline gives CDR1 LGHNT, CDR2 FRNRAP. Trimming took 8 bases from V and 5 from J; bases not matched to a gene: 11. The CDR3 is 14 amino acids. DNA for the CDR3: TGTGCTAGTCTGCGAGGCGGGAGCGGGGAGACCCAGTACTTC. Translated, it gives CASLRGGSGETQYF. Full variable domain (missing parts from reference TRBV12-5 and TRBJ2-5): DARVTQTPRHKVTEMGQEVTMRCQPILGHNTVFWYRQTMMQGLELLAYFRNRAPLDDSGMPKDRFSAEMPDATLATLKIQPSEPRDSAVYFCASLRGGSGETQYFGPGTRLLVL.

This clone was found a few times. The rearrangement uses TRBV15 and TRBJ1-4, with TRBD1 matching 9 bases. The CDR3 is 14 residues long. V lost 6 bases to trimming and J lost 5 bases; unmatched junction nucleotides: 4. Germline values: CDR1 LNHNV, CDR2 YYDKDF (reference sequence). CDR3 DNA: TGTGCCACCAGAAGGGGGACAGGGAATGAAAAACTGTTTTTT. This sequence encodes CATRRGTGNEKLFF. Combining the CDR3 with reference TRBV15 and TRBJ1-4 gives the whole variable domain DAMVIQNPRYQVTQFGKPVTLSCSQTLNHNVMYWYQQKSSQAPKLLFHYYDKDFNNEADTPDNFQSRRPNTSFCFLDIRSPGLGDTAMYLCATRRGTGNEKLFFGSGTQLSVL.

This clone was picked up one time. The chain carries TRBV2 and TRBJ2-7; tentatively, D is TRBD1 (5 bases). Germline V gene data show CDR1 as SNHLY and CDR2 as FYNNEI. V lost 5 bases to trimming and J lost 0 bases, with 11 bases between them. The CDR3 has 14 residues. DNA for the CDR3: TGTGCCAGCAGTCTGACAGAAAGCTCCTACGAGCAGTACTTC. It translates to CASSLTESSYEQYF.

V is TRBV6-4 and J is TRBJ2-2; TRBD1 agrees at 9 bases. The CDR3 totals 15 residues. V gave up 3 bases and J gave up 3 bases; unmatched junction bases: 2. Germline CDR1 and CDR2: MRHNA and SNTAGT. This CDR3 reads CASSEGTGYTGELFF. In nucleotides, the CDR3 is TGTGCCAGCAGTGAGGGGACAGGGTACACCGGGGAGCTGTTTTTT.

The chain joins TRBV6-5 to TRBJ1-2; 7 bases align to TRBD1. CDR1 and CDR2 from the germline V gene are MNHEY and SVGAGI. V lost 6 bases, J lost 4 bases, and 8 bases stayed unmatched. The CDR3 spans 14 residues. The CDR3 spells CASSADRAGYGYTF. The CDR3 DNA sequence: TGTGCCAGCAGCGCCGACAGGGCAGGCTATGGCTACACCTTC.

CDR3 in amino acids: CASSVEGQRITDTQYF. DNA for the CDR3: TGTGCCAGCAGCGTAGAAGGACAGAGAATCACAGATACGCAGTATTTT. The chain joins TRBV9 to TRBJ2-3; D possibly corresponds to TRBD1 (6 bases). V lost 0 bases, J lost 2 bases, and 13 bases lay in between. The germline V gene has CDR1 SGDLS and CDR2 YYNGEE. CDR3 size: 16 residues.

The chain has TRBV6-5 and TRBJ1-4; a weak D match, TRBD1 (6 bases). This CDR3 is built from 16 residues. V lost 0 bases, J lost 4 bases, and 12 bases lay in between. CDR1 and CDR2 from the germline V gene are MNHEY and SVGAGI. This chain's CDR3 is CASSYSSGGGNEKLFF. The CDR3 bases are TGTGCCAGCAGTTACTCCTCGGGAGGGGGTAATGAAAAACTGTTTTTT.

The chain employs TRBV5-1 and TRBJ2-7; 7 nucleotides line up with TRBD1. This CDR3 has 14 residues. Germline CDR1 and CDR2: SGHRS and YFSETQ. The trim removed 4 bases at V and 2 bases at J, leaving 6 bases unmatched. This chain's CDR3 is CASSKTGTAYEQYF. The CDR3 region has the DNA TGCGCCAGCAGCAAAACCGGGACAGCCTACGAGCAGTACTTC.

This clone was recorded once. The chain has TRBV19 and TRBJ2-5; TRBD1 matches 11 bases. CDR1 LNHDA and CDR2 SQIVND come from the germline V gene (reference sequence). This CDR3 is built from 17 residues. V lost 8 bases, J lost 1 base, and 12 bases stayed unmatched. DNA for the CDR3: TGTGCCAGTGGTACTGACGGACAGGGGGCGTCCCAAGAGACCCAGTACTTC. Encoded protein: CASGTDGQGASQETQYF.

This chain connects TRBV18 to TRBJ2-7; 13 nucleotides align to TRBD2. The CDR3 contains 14 residues. Trimming took 2 bases from V and 7 from J; bases not matched to a gene: 2. Germline loops: CDR1 KGHSH, CDR2 LQKENI. The CDR3 loop reads CASSPLGLAGEQYV. CDR3 DNA: TGTGCCAGCTCACCATTGGGACTAGCGGGGGAGCAGTACGTC.

This chain links TRBV18 with TRBJ2-5; tentatively, D is TRBD1 (6 bases). Germline V gene sequence: CDR1 KGHSH, CDR2 LQKENI. This CDR3 has 15 amino acids. Trimming shortened V by 2 bases and J by 2 bases, and 12 bases separated the two germline ends. CDR3 region: CASSPVTQGQETQYF. DNA for the CDR3: TGTGCCAGCTCACCAGTTACGCAGGGGCAAGAGACCCAGTACTTC.

V gene TRBV2 combines with J gene TRBJ1-1, with D hard to call. The CDR3 has 13 amino acids. The V gene's germline CDR1 is SNHLY and CDR2 FYNNEI. With 7 bases removed from V and 1 base from J, the gap between germline ends came to 10 bases. This CDR3 reads CASNPAENTEAFF. The CDR3 DNA reads as TGTGCCAGCAATCCAGCGGAGAACACTGAAGCTTTCTTT. Supplemented by reference TRBV2 and TRBJ1-1, the full variable domain reads EPEVTQTPSHQVTQMGQEVILRCVPISNHLYFYWYRQILGQKVEFLVSFYNNEISEKSEIFDDQFSVERPDGSNFTLKIRSTKLEDSAMYFCASNPAENTEAFFGQGTRLTVV.

The chain is built from TRBV19 and TRBJ1-6; TRBD1 agrees at 7 bases. The CDR3 runs to 15 residues. J gave up 6 bases and V 7 bases, and 9 bases lay outside the gene matches. CDR1 and CDR2 (germline): LNHDA, SQIVND (reference sequence). Here the CDR3 reads CASTSTGAINSPLHF. CDR3 in DNA: TGTGCCAGTACTTCTACAGGGGCGATTAATTCACCCCTCCACTTT.

This clone has just one count. V usage is TRBV7-2 and J usage is TRBJ2-5; 7 bases line up with TRBD1. The CDR3 extends over 13 amino acids. The V gene's germline CDR1 is SGHTA and CDR2 FQGNSA. V lost 5 bases and J lost 11; bases outside the gene matches: 11. The CDR3 DNA reads as TGTGCCAGCAGCGCCGGGGACAGTCCCTCTCAGTACTTC. Amino acid sequence: CASSAGDSPSQYF.

V usage is TRBV2 and J usage is TRBJ1-2; possibly TRBD1 for D (6 bases). The germline V gene encodes CDR1 SNHLY and CDR2 FYNNEI. The V and J ends lost 6 bases and 4 bases respectively, with 18 bases between them. The CDR3 is 15 amino acids. CDR3 sequence (DNA): TGTGCCAGCAGGAAGGGTGGGGAGGGGGGCTATGGCTACACCTTC. Translation: CASRKGGEGGYGYTF.

This sequence joins TRBV9 and TRBJ2-1; 9 positions match TRBD1. The CDR3 runs to 16 residues. Germline loops: CDR1 SGDLS, CDR2 YYNGEE. V lost 0 bases, J lost 4 bases, and 5 bases stayed unmatched. CDR3 nucleotide sequence: TGTGCCAGCAGCGTAGATGGACAGGGGAGATACAATGAGCAGTTCTTC. Residues: CASSVDGQGRYNEQFF.

V gene TRBV5-1 combines with J gene TRBJ2-5; 8 nucleotides align to TRBD1. With V trimmed by 0 bases and J by 5 bases, 3 bases remained unmatched. The CDR3 sequence is 14 residues long. The germline CDR1 and CDR2 sequences are SGHRS and YFSETQ. Here the CDR3 reads CASSLATGGETQYF. CDR3 DNA: TGCGCCAGCAGCTTGGCTACAGGGGGTGAGACCCAGTACTTC.

This clone is a singleton in its sample. The rearrangement links TRBV30 to TRBJ2-7; TRBD2 matches 11 bases. The germline CDR1 and CDR2 sequences are GTSNPN and SVGIG (reference sequence). This CDR3 comprises 14 residues. With V trimmed by 5 bases and J by 1 base, 4 bases remained unmatched. The CDR3, as DNA: TGTGCCTGGGTCAGACTAGCGGGGTCCTACGAGCAGTACGTC. Translating it yields CAWVRLAGSYEQYV.

The chain couples TRBV7-9 to TRBJ2-1; tentatively, D is TRBD1 (5 bases). Trimming took 6 bases from V and 0 from J, leaving 18 bases between them. Germline loops: CDR1 SEHNR, CDR2 FQNEAQ (reference sequence). This CDR3 has 17 residues. CDR3 bases: TGTGCCAGCAGTCAAACAGGAACCTTTAGCTCCTACAATGAGCAGTTCTTC. Protein product: CASSQTGTFSSYNEQFF.

For this clone: A junction boundary mismatches the germline segment, possibly from a read error. The V and J genes are TRBV18 and TRBJ2-7, with D possibly called TRBD1 or TRBD2 (5 bases each). Germline loops: CDR1 KGHSH, CDR2 LQKENI. The length of the CDR3 is 13 residues. CDR3 DNA sequence: TGTGCCAGCTCCCCACCAGGGAGCTACGAGCAGTACTTC. Translated, it gives CASSPPGSYEQYF.

This rearrangement joins TRBV6-5 to TRBJ1-6; D remains unclear. Germline CDR1 reads MNHEY; CDR2 reads SVGAGI. The CDR3 loop spans 14 amino acids. Trimming took off 3 bases at V and 7 bases at J, with 10 bases between the two ends. This CDR3 reads CASSYHMENSPLHF. CDR3 nucleotide sequence: TGTGCCAGCAGTTATCACATGGAGAATTCACCCCTCCACTTT.